The present TCR beta chain was sequenced within a study of T cells in Graves' hyperthyroidism and ophthalmopathy. Study details: Initial diagnosis, before any treatment, was when peripheral blood was collected.

This clonotype was picked up a small number of times. Used for diagnoses were clinical symptoms, serum thyroxine and TRAb, thyroid ultrasound and orbital computed tomography. Germline V CDR1 and CDR2: SGHRS, YFSETQ. Trimming removed 4 bases from V and 4 bases from J; junction bases left unmatched: 10. The CDR3 is made up of 15 amino acids. The source material, RNA transcripts, was used to amplify TCR beta CDR3 regions. The HTBI primer set drove a first-round RT-PCR of the TCR CDR3. TCRdb re-called the multiplex PCR reads through MiXCR, storing one row per CDR3 protein. The table shows under 800,000 distinct CDR3 sequences, with 13% to 15% occurring only once.

The receptor comes from a woman aged 18-35 years with Graves' hyperthyroidism. The chain is built from TRBV5-1 and TRBJ2-7; TRBD1 matches at 8 bases. Material: blood. The CDR3 region has the DNA TGCGCCAGCAGCCCCGACAGGGGAACTATGTACGAGCAGTACTTC. The encoded protein is CASSPDRGTMYEQYF.